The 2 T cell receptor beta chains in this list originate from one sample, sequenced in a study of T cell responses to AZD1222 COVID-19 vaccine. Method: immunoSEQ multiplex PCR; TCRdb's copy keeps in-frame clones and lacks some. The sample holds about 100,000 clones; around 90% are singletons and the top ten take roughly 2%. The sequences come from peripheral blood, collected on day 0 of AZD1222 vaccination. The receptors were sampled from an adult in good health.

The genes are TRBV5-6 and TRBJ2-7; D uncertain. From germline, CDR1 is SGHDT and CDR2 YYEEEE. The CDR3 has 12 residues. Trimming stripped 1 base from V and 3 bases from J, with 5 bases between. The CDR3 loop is CASSLKVYEQYF. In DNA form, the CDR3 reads TGTGCCAGCAGCTTGAAAGTCTACGAGCAGTACTTC. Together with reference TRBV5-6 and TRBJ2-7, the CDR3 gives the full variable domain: DAGVTQSPTHLIKTRGQQVTLRCSPKSGHDTVSWYQQALGQGPQFIFQYYEEEERQRGNFPDRFSGHQFPNYSSELNVNALLLGDSALYLCASSLKVYEQYFGPGTRLTVT.

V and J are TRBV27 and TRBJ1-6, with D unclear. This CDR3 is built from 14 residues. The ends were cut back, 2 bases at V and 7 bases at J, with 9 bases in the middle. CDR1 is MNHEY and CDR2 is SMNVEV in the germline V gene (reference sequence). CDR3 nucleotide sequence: TGTGCCAGCAGTTTAAGACCGTTGAATTCACCCCTCCACTTT. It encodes CASSLRPLNSPLHF.